These 10 T cell receptor beta chains were all obtained from the same sample, sequenced in a study of OX40 agonist ivuxolimab in advanced cancers. The repertoire was sequenced with immunoSEQ multiplex PCR; TCRdb's copy has only in-frame clones and lacks some. The sample carries about 93,000 clones, just over 90% recorded once. The sequencing here drew on CD4+ or CD8+ T cells sorted from blood, taken in a trial of the OX40 agonist ivuxolimab. These receptor sequences come from an adult with an advanced solid tumor such as melanoma, head and neck, liver or kidney cancer.

This clone was detected a few times. The chain is built from TRBV19 and TRBJ2-1; a possible D gene is TRBD2 (5 bases). Germline CDR1 and CDR2: LNHDA and SQIVND (reference sequence). Trimming pared 6 bases from V and 8 bases from J, leaving 17 bases between. This CDR3 spans 14 amino acids. CDR3 region: CASSPGRLRDEQFF. The CDR3 DNA reads TGTGCCAGTAGCCCGGGGAGATTAAGGGATGAGCAGTTCTTC.

The chain links TRBV5-1 to TRBJ2-3, with D perhaps matching TRBD2 (5 bases). From germline, CDR1 is SGHRS and CDR2 YFSETQ. The V end was cut by 0 bases, the J end by 7 bases, with 15 bases between. The CDR3 loop spans 15 amino acids. CDR3 bases: TGCGCCAGCAGCTTGGGAGGGAAACTATCATATACGCAGTATTTT. Protein sequence: CASSLGGKLSYTQYF.

The chain links TRBV30 to TRBJ2-6, with D tentatively TRBD1 (5 bases). V lost 3 bases to trimming and J lost 1 base, with 7 bases between them. Germline V CDR1 and CDR2: GTSNPN, SVGIG (reference sequence). The length of the CDR3 is 14 residues. The DNA for the CDR3 is TGTGCCTGGAGCCAGGGTTCTGGGGCCAACGTCCTGACTTTC. This gives the protein CAWSQGSGANVLTF.

The chain links TRBV2 to TRBJ2-7; no clear D gene. Germline assignment: CDR1 SNHLY and CDR2 FYNNEI. There are 12 residues in the CDR3. V lost 5 bases to trimming and J lost 3 bases, with 8 bases between them. The CDR3 loop reads CASSPGLYEQYF. The CDR3 region has the DNA TGTGCCAGCAGTCCGGGCCTCTACGAGCAGTACTTC. The variable domain in full, with the rest retrieved from reference TRBV2 and TRBJ2-7, is EPEVTQTPSHQVTQMGQEVILRCVPISNHLYFYWYRQILGQKVEFLVSFYNNEISEKSEIFDDQFSVERPDGSNFTLKIRSTKLEDSAMYFCASSPGLYEQYFGPGTRLTVT.

The chain links TRBV7-8 to TRBJ2-7; TRBD2 matches at 9 bases. The germline V gene has CDR1 SGHVS and CDR2 FQNEAQ. Germline trimming cut 0 bases from V and 2 bases from J; bases unmatched to any gene: 23. The CDR3 extends over 22 amino acids. DNA of the CDR3: TGTGCCAGCAGCTTAGCGGGCCTTCCCGGGACTAGCAGTTTAAGGACCCCCTACGAGCAGTACTTC. Encoded protein: CASSLAGLPGTSSLRTPYEQYF.

V is TRBV5-1 and J is TRBJ2-1; D possibly matches TRBD1 or TRBD2 (6 bases each). CDR3 size: 15 residues. In germline, CDR1 is SGHRS, CDR2 YFSETQ. V was shortened by 2 bases and J by 8 bases, with 17 bases between the two germline ends. Here the CDR3 DNA reads TGCGCCAGCAGCTTTTCGGGGGCAAATGGGGATGAGCAGTTCTTC. It translates to CASSFSGANGDEQFF.

The V call is TRBV5-1, the J call TRBJ2-3; D is undetermined. CDR3 length: 12 residues. The germline V gene encodes CDR1 SGHRS and CDR2 YFSETQ. Trimming took off 3 bases at V and 6 bases at J, with 8 bases between the two ends. The CDR3 DNA reads TGCGCCAGCAGCTGGCAAGGGGATACGCAGTATTTT. It translates to CASSWQGDTQYF.

J is TRBJ2-2 and V is TRBV11-2, with 11 bases lining up with TRBD2. With V trimmed by 1 base and J by 8 bases, 9 bases remained unmatched. The CDR3 covers 17 residues. Germline-derived CDR1 and CDR2 are SGHAT and FQNNGV. The CDR3 DNA reads TGTGCCAGCAGCTTAGGTCTAGCGGGAGGATTTTCGGGGGAGCTGTTTTTT. Encoded protein: CASSLGLAGGFSGELFF.

This chain joins TRBV19 and TRBJ2-7, with 7 bases matching TRBD2. V shed 3 bases and J 2 bases; nucleotides not matched to a gene: 4. The V gene's germline CDR1 is LNHDA and CDR2 SQIVND (reference sequence). This CDR3 spans 14 amino acids. The chain's CDR3 is CASSIGGLTYEQYF. CDR3 sequence (DNA): TGTGCCAGTAGTATCGGGGGACTAACCTACGAGCAGTACTTC.

This rearrangement joins TRBV19 to TRBJ2-2, with 11 bases that match TRBD1. CDR1 is LNHDA, CDR2 SQIVND, per germline (reference sequence). The CDR3 runs 16 residues. The V and J ends lost 4 bases and 0 bases, in that order; junction bases with no gene match: 1. CDR3 in amino acids: CASSRGQGANTGELFF. The CDR3 region has the DNA TGTGCCAGTAGTAGGGGACAGGGGGCGAACACCGGGGAGCTGTTTTTT.